These T cell receptor beta chains were read from a single sample in a study of blood T cell repertoires in COVID-19. TCRdb keeps only in-frame clones here, not all; method: immunoSEQ multiplex PCR. The table records about 65,000 clones, roughly 84% of them present only once. Sample: peripheral blood. The receptor set was obtained from a man over 45 with COVID-19, enrolled during active disease. The CDR3 runs from the conserved cysteine through the conserved F or W. A D gene is named only where the DNA matches it firmly.

TRBV28	TRBJ1-1	.	14	CASSPMRRNTEAFF
TRBV5-1	TRBJ2-2	TRBD2	15	CASSEAGGPAGELFF
TRBV3-1/TRBV3-2	TRBJ2-7	.	13	CASTPPGLRDLYF
TRBV3-1/TRBV3-2	TRBJ1-5	.	14	CASSPREGLEPQHF
TRBV18	TRBJ2-1	TRBD2	16	CASSPRTSGTLNEQFF
TRBV20-1	TRBJ2-7	.	13	CSASTGRAYEQYF
TRBV28	TRBJ2-7	.	15	CASSSRDTPRYEQYF
TRBV2	TRBJ2-7	.	14	CASSETAGTYEQYF
TRBV7-2	TRBJ2-3	.	12	CASSPDSHTQYF
TRBV5-6	TRBJ2-4	TRBD1	14	CASSLGTGKNIQYF
TRBV9	TRBJ1-1	.	15	CASSVSGTGNTEAFF
TRBV10-2	TRBJ2-1	TRBD2	13	CASRASSGRSKFF
TRBV12-3/TRBV12-4	TRBJ1-5	.	13	CASSQHSNQPQHF
TRBV19	TRBJ1-5	TRBD1	15	CASQTKQGSNQPQHF
TRBV15	TRBJ2-7	.	15	CATSRVPETNYEQYF
TRBV4-1	TRBJ1-1	TRBD1	16	CASSQGIDRALMKAFF
TRBV9	TRBJ2-2	TRBD1	15	CASSGWTGNTGELFF
TRBV5-1	TRBJ2-7	.	17	CASSLAEGSPVEYEQYF
TRBV9	TRBJ2-3	TRBD2	15	CASSSAGRFTDTQYF
TRBV3-1/TRBV3-2	TRBJ2-5	.	14	CASSQSGEGETQYF
TRBV6-5	TRBJ2-7	.	11	CATKQVYEQYF
TRBV5-1	TRBJ1-1	TRBD1	15	CASAPGGLGQTEAFF
TRBV18	TRBJ1-1	.	15	CASSQSGVMNTEAFF
TRBV27	TRBJ2-1	TRBD2	17	CASSSWTSGRHYNEQFF
TRBV6-2/TRBV6-3	TRBJ1-1	.	14	CASSSLTLNTEAFF
TRBV2	TRBJ2-3	.	12	CASSVPGNTQYF
TRBV28	TRBJ2-2	TRBD1	15	CASSFGDRNTGELFF
TRBV19	TRBJ2-3	.	11	CASSLTDTQYF
TRBV5-5	TRBJ1-5	TRBD1	17	CASSLVGTGGANQPQHF
TRBV30	TRBJ2-3	TRBD2	13	CAWSGRAGDTQYF
TRBV5-6	TRBJ2-2	TRBD1	15	CASSLGQGDTGELFF
TRBV6-4	TRBJ2-3	TRBD2	14	CASSETSGTDTQYF
TRBV9	TRBJ2-5	TRBD2	15	CASSVASGLQETQYF